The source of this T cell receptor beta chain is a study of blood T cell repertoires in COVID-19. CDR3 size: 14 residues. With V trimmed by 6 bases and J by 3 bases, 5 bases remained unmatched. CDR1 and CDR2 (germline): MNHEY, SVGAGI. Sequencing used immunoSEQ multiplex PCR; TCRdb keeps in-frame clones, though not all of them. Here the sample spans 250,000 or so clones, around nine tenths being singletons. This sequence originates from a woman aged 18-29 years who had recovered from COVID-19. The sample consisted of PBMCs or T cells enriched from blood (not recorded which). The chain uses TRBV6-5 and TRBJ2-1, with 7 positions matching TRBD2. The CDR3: CASRDPGGYNEQFF. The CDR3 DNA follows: TGTGCCAGCAGGGATCCGGGAGGCTACAATGAGCAGTTCTTC.